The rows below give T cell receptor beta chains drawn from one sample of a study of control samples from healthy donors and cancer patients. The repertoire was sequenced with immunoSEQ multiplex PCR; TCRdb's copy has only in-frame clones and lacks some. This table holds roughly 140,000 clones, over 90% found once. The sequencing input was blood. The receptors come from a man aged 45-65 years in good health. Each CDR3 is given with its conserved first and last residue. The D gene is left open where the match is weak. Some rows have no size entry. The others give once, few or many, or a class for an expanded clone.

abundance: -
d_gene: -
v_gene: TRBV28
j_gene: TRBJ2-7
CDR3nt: TGTGCCAGCAAAAGCGCCTACGAGCAGTACTTC
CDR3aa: CASKSAYEQYF

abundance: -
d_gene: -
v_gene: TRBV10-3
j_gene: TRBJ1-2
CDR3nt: TGTGCCATCAGTGAAGCACGGGGTGACTATGGCTACACCTTC
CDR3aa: CAISEARGDYGYTF

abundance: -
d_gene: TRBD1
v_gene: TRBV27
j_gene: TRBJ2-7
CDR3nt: TGTGCCAGCAGTCAAACAGGGGGGTCCTACGAGCAGTACTTC
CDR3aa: CASSQTGGSYEQYF

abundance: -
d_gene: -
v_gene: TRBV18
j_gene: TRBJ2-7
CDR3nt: TGTGCCAGCTCACCACGGCAGGGGACCTACGAGCAGTACTTC
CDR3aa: CASSPRQGTYEQYF

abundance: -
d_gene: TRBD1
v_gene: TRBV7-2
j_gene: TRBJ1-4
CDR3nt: TGTGCCAGCTCACCCCAGGGACAGGGACTGGGAAAACTGTTTTTT
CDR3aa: CASSPQGQGLGKLFF

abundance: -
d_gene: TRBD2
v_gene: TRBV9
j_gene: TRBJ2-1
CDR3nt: TGTGCCAGCAGCGTAGCCGCGGGAGCCTACAATGAGCAGTTCTTC
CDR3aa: CASSVAAGAYNEQFF

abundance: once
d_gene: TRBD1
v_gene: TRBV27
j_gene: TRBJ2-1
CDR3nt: TGTGCCAGCAGTTTCGAGACAGGGGGCTTTGGTGAGCAGTTCTTC
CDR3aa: CASSFETGGFGEQFF

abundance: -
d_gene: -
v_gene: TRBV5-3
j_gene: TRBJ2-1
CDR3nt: TGTGCCAGAAGCTTGTGCCACCCGAAAAGAATTCGGCTTCCGGATGAGCAGTTCTTC
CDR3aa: CARSLCHPKRIRLPDEQFF

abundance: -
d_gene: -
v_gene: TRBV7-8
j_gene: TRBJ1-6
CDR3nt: TGTGCCAGCAGCTCGAATAACAACAGAAATTCACCCCTCCACTTT
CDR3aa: CASSSNNNRNSPLHF

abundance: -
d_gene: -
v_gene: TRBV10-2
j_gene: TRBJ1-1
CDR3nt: TGCGCCAGCAGTGAGTCGGGTGGGGTGGGGAGAACTGAAGCTTTCTTT
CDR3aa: CASSESGGVGRTEAFF

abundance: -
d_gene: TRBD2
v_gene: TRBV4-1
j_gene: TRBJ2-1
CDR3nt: TGCGCCAGCAGCCAAGTTGGCCTAGCGGGCTACAATGAGCAGTTCTTC
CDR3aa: CASSQVGLAGYNEQFF

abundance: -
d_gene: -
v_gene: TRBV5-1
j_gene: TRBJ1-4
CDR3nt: TGCGCCAGCAGCTTTAACAGCCTTAATGAAAAACTGTTTTTT
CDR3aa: CASSFNSLNEKLFF

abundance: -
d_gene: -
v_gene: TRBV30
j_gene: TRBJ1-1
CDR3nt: TGTGCCTGGAGTGTTTTACAGGCGACTGAAGCTTTCTTT
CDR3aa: CAWSVLQATEAFF

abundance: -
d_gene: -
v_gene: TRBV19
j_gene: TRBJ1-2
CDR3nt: TGTGCCAGTAGTATCTCGGCGCAGAACCTTTATGGCTACACCTTC
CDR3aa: CASSISAQNLYGYTF

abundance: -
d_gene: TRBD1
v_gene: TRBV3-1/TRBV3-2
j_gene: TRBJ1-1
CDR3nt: TGTGCCAGCAGCCCCCGGGACAGGGAAGCTTTCTTT
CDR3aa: CASSPRDREAFF

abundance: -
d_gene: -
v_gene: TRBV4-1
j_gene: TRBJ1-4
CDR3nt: TGCGCCAGCAGCCTACGGGAGCTCGGGGCTAATGAAAAACTGTTTTTT
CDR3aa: CASSLRELGANEKLFF

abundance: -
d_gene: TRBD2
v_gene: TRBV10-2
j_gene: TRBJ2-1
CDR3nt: TGCGCCAGCAGTTACCTTAGCGGGGCCAGCTCCTACAATGAGCAGTTCTTC
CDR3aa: CASSYLSGASSYNEQFF

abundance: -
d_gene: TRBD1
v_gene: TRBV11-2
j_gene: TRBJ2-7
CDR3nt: TGTGCCAGCATGCACTACAGGGGATCCTCCTACGAGCAGTACTTC
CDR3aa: CASMHYRGSSYEQYF

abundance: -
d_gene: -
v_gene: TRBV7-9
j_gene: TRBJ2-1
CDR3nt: TGTGCCAGCAGCTTAGGTGCTGGCAATGAGCAGTTCTTC
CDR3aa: CASSLGAGNEQFF

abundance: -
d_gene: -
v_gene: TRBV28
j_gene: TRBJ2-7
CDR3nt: TGTGCCAGCAGTTTCGGGGGGCGGGTCGAGCAGTACTTC
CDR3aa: CASSFGGRVEQYF

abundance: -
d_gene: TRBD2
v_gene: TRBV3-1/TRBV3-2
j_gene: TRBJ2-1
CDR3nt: TGTGCCAGCAGCCTCCTTAGCCTAGCGGGGGCCTACAATGAGCAGTTCTTC
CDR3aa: CASSLLSLAGAYNEQFF